This T cell receptor beta chain stems from a study of immune evolution from preneoplasia to lung adenocarcinoma. Patient tissue came from resections in Japan or China, 2014–2017. On this clone itself: The antigen is undetermined.

Germline CDR1 and CDR2: SNHLY and FYNNEI. The CDR3 runs to 16 residues. Trimming removed 2 bases from V and 4 bases from J; junction bases left unmatched: 4. General study findings and limits: From normal lung to invasive adenocarcinoma, top clone frequencies appeared to decrease. Later-stage lesions appeared to have more T cells, more diversity, less clonality.

Method: immunoSEQ multiplex PCR; TCRdb's copy keeps in-frame clones and lacks some. This table has around 4,100 clones, roughly 82% appearing once. Sample: FFPE adjacent normal lung tissue. The chain recombines TRBV2 with TRBJ2-2; 10 bases agree with TRBD1. The TCR sequence derives from a donor older than 65 with lung adenocarcinoma. CDR3 region: CASSEIGQGGTGELFF. CDR3 nucleotide sequence: TGTGCCAGCAGTGAAATAGGACAGGGGGGCACCGGGGAGCTGTTTTTT.